The 21 T cell receptor beta chains presented below share a single source sample, sequenced in a study of T cell responses to AZD1222 COVID-19 vaccine. The method was immunoSEQ multiplex PCR; TCRdb's version includes in-frame clones alone and lacks a portion of them. The sample includes around 58,000 clones, about 88% of them seen just once. The sample here was peripheral blood, taken on day 0 of AZD1222 vaccination. The source of these receptors is an adult in good health.

The chain has TRBV4-1 and TRBJ2-5, with 8 bases lining up with TRBD2. The trim removed 0 bases at V and 2 bases at J, leaving 5 bases unmatched. The CDR3 totals 16 residues. Germline V CDR1 and CDR2: MGHRA, YSYEKL. CDR3 protein: CASSQDRAGAQETQYF. In DNA, the CDR3 is TGCGCCAGCAGCCAAGATAGAGCGGGGGCGCAAGAGACCCAGTACTTC.

V gene TRBV2 combines with J gene TRBJ1-2; D gene ambiguous. With 7 bases removed from V and 1 base from J, the gap between germline ends came to 13 bases. CDR1 is SNHLY and CDR2 is FYNNEI in the germline V gene. The CDR3 runs 14 residues. CDR3 in DNA: TGTGCCAGCACCTTGGGAGGAGATAACTATGGCTACACCTTC. Its translation: CASTLGGDNYGYTF. The full variable domain, its missing parts supplied by reference TRBV2 and TRBJ1-2, is EPEVTQTPSHQVTQMGQEVILRCVPISNHLYFYWYRQILGQKVEFLVSFYNNEISEKSEIFDDQFSVERPDGSNFTLKIRSTKLEDSAMYFCASTLGGDNYGYTFGSGTRLTVV.

V gene TRBV7-9 combines with J gene TRBJ1-1; 12 nucleotides agree with TRBD1. This CDR3 comprises 17 residues. Germline V gene lookup returns CDR1 SEHNR and CDR2 FQNEAQ (reference sequence). V trimming: 5 bases; J trimming: 4 bases; junction bases outside the gene matches: 11. The CDR3 region is CASSRRGQGARGTEAFF. The CDR3 DNA reads TGTGCCAGCAGCCGCAGGGGACAGGGGGCGCGGGGCACTGAAGCTTTCTTT.

This chain uses TRBV7-2 with TRBJ1-1, with 8 bases identical to TRBD1. The V segment lost 4 bases and the J segment 4 bases; nucleotides outside the gene matches: 2. The CDR3 is made up of 13 amino acids. The germline gives CDR1 SGHTA, CDR2 FQGNSA. The CDR3 nucleotides read TGTGCCAGCAGCTCAGACAGGGGCACTGAAGCTTTCTTT. Translation: CASSSDRGTEAFF.

The chain carries TRBV10-2 and TRBJ1-1; perhaps TRBD1 as D (5 bases). The V end was cut by 1 base, the J end by 6 bases, with 12 bases between. Germline CDR1 is WSHSY and CDR2 is SAAADI. The CDR3 consists of 14 residues. This chain's CDR3 is CASSEFRDVPEAFF. The CDR3 region has the DNA TGCGCCAGCAGTGAGTTCAGGGACGTGCCTGAAGCTTTCTTT.

This clone has just a few counts. This chain connects TRBV5-4 to TRBJ2-1; no definite D call. Trimming cost V 0 bases and J 6 bases, with 25 bases left between them. The length of the CDR3 is 19 residues. Germline V gives CDR1 SGHNT, CDR2 YYREEE (reference sequence). DNA for the CDR3: TGTGCCAGCAGCTTGGACCCACACGAACAGCGCATTAAGGGCAATGAGCAGTTCTTC. Its translation is CASSLDPHEQRIKGNEQFF.

CDR3 DNA: TGTGCCAGCAGCCACCCGTTGGGGGACACGAGGAATGAAAAACTGTTTTTT. This codes for CASSHPLGDTRNEKLFF. This chain uses TRBV3-1 (or the pseudogene TRBV3-2) with TRBJ1-4, with D perhaps TRBD1 (6 bases). V lost 3 bases and J lost 5, with 19 bases in between. Germline values: CDR1 LGHDT, CDR2 YNNKEL (reference sequence). The CDR3 is 17 amino acids.

J is TRBJ2-7 and V is TRBV28; D gene unclear. V lost 1 base and J lost 7, with 17 bases in between. CDR3 length: 15 amino acids. Looked up from germline, CDR1 is MDHEN and CDR2 is SYDVKM. This chain's CDR3 is CASSLSRVRAREQYF. CDR3 in DNA: TGTGCCAGCAGTTTATCCCGGGTCCGCGCCCGGGAGCAGTACTTC.

This clone was seen only once. V is TRBV18 and J is TRBJ2-3; TRBD2 aligns across 7 bases. V was pared by 1 base and J by 3 bases, with 7 bases of the junction left unmatched. The CDR3 sequence is 16 residues long. CDR1 and CDR2 (germline): KGHSH, LQKENI. CDR3 sequence: CASSPLGLGGTDTQYF. CDR3 coding DNA: TGTGCCAGCTCACCACTGGGTCTCGGGGGGACAGATACGCAGTATTTT.

The chain combines TRBV6-5 with TRBJ1-4; D gene unclear. CDR3 length equals 14 residues. The V and J ends lost 2 bases and 5 bases respectively, with 9 bases between them. Germline CDR1 and CDR2: MNHEY and SVGAGI. CDR3 amino acids: CASSYGGTNEKLFF. The CDR3 coding sequence is TGTGCCAGCAGTTACGGAGGCACAAATGAAAAACTGTTTTTT.

The V and J genes are TRBV7-8 and TRBJ2-7; 8 nucleotides line up with TRBD2. V was clipped by 6 bases and J by 4 bases; unmatched bases: 5. CDR1 is SGHVS and CDR2 is FQNEAQ in the germline V gene. CDR3 length: 13 amino acids. For the CDR3, the DNA is TGTGCCAGCAGTAGGATAGCGGGATACGAGCAGTACTTC. It is translated as CASSRIAGYEQYF.

V and J are TRBV6-4 and TRBJ2-3; 12 positions agree with TRBD2. J lost 5 bases, V lost 6 bases, and 6 bases had no gene match. This CDR3 is built from 15 residues. Germline V gives CDR1 MRHNA, CDR2 SNTAGT. In DNA, the CDR3 is TGTGCCAGCAGCATGACTAGCGGGGGACGAGATACGCAGTATTTT. Amino acids: CASSMTSGGRDTQYF.

The sample holds one count of this clone. V and J are TRBV19 and TRBJ2-7; TRBD1 agrees at 7 bases. This CDR3 region has 14 residues. Germline V gives CDR1 LNHDA, CDR2 SQIVND (reference sequence). The junction had 7 bases not matched to a gene; V was cut back by 6 bases and J by 2 bases. The DNA of the CDR3 is TGTGCCAGTAGGTCCGCACAGGGGCCCTACGAGCAGTACTTC. Translated, it gives CASRSAQGPYEQYF. The complete variable domain, with remaining parts taken from reference TRBV19 and TRBJ2-7, reads DGGITQSPKYLFRKEGQNVTLSCEQNLNHDAMYWYRQDPGQGLRLIYYSQIVNDFQKGDIAEGYSVSREKKESFPLTVTSAQKNPTAFYLCASRSAQGPYEQYFGPGTRLTVT.

This rearrangement joins TRBV5-6 to TRBJ1-4; tentative D call: TRBD1 (5 bases). The CDR3 totals 16 residues. V was clipped by 2 bases and J by 7 bases, with 18 bases between them. Germline V CDR1 and CDR2: SGHDT, YYEEEE. The CDR3 sequence: CASSFGSGAFSEKLFF. DNA of the CDR3: TGTGCCAGCAGCTTCGGGTCCGGGGCTTTTTCTGAAAAACTGTTTTTT.

The chain couples TRBV3-1 (or the pseudogene TRBV3-2) to TRBJ1-6; D call uncertain. The CDR3 length is 16 residues. CDR1 is LGHDT, CDR2 YNNKEL, per germline (reference sequence). V lost 1 base and J 5 bases, leaving 12 bases between the germline ends. This chain's CDR3 is CASSQVWNVNNSPLHF. The CDR3 DNA reads as TGTGCCAGCAGCCAAGTTTGGAACGTTAATAATTCACCCCTCCACTTT.

This clone occurred once. The CDR3 region has the DNA TGTGCCAGCAGTGAGACGGGGGCCAAAAACATTCAGTACTTC. Its translation is CASSETGAKNIQYF. The chain combines TRBV25-1 with TRBJ2-4; tentative D call: TRBD2 (5 bases). CDR1 and CDR2 (germline): MGHDK, SYGVNS. Trimming took 3 bases from V and 1 from J, leaving 7 bases between them. This CDR3 region has 14 residues.

The V gene is TRBV18, the J gene TRBJ2-1; weak D call: TRBD1 (6 bases). Germline loops: CDR1 KGHSH, CDR2 LQKENI. V gave up 4 bases and J gave up 6 bases, with 22 bases separating them. CDR3 length: 17 residues. CDR3 protein: CASSLTGTIPYSNEQFF. In nucleotides, the CDR3 is TGTGCCAGCTCACTGACCGGGACAATCCCCTATTCCAATGAGCAGTTCTTC.

In this sample, this clone turned up a few times. J is TRBJ1-5 and V is TRBV4-2; D gene uncertain. The CDR3 is made up of 13 amino acids. The V end lost 0 bases, the J end lost 4 bases, and 4 bases lay between the germline ends. Germline V gives CDR1 LGHNA, CDR2 YNFKEQ. CDR3 region: CASSQDLNQPQHF. CDR3 bases: TGTGCCAGCAGCCAAGACCTAAATCAGCCCCAGCATTTT.

This clone was counted a few times. J is TRBJ1-1 and V is TRBV2, with D possibly matching TRBD1 (6 bases). Trimming shortened V by 6 bases and J by 5 bases, and 19 bases separated the two germline ends. Germline assignment: CDR1 SNHLY and CDR2 FYNNEI. This CDR3 has 15 residues. In DNA form, the CDR3 reads TGTGCCAGCAGGGGAACAGGGTCAAGATTGACTGAAGCTTTCTTT. This encodes CASRGTGSRLTEAFF. Variable domain in full (rest from reference TRBV2 and TRBJ1-1): EPEVTQTPSHQVTQMGQEVILRCVPISNHLYFYWYRQILGQKVEFLVSFYNNEISEKSEIFDDQFSVERPDGSNFTLKIRSTKLEDSAMYFCASRGTGSRLTEAFFGQGTRLTVV.

The chain carries TRBV6-6 and TRBJ2-7, with D tentatively TRBD1 (6 bases). The CDR3 loop spans 14 amino acids. The V and J ends lost 2 bases and 6 bases respectively, with 14 bases between them. In germline, CDR1 is MNHNY, CDR2 SVGAGI (reference sequence). CDR3 loop: CASSYDGTTIEQYF. The DNA for the CDR3 is TGTGCCAGCAGTTACGACGGGACAACCATCGAGCAGTACTTC.

The chain joins TRBV7-2 to TRBJ1-1; 7 nucleotides line up with TRBD1. J was trimmed by 3 bases and V by 3 bases; bases with no gene match: 4. This CDR3 region has 14 residues. Germline CDR1 reads SGHTA; CDR2 reads FQGNSA. CDR3 sequence: CASSLTGPDTEAFF. CDR3 DNA: TGTGCCAGCAGCTTGACAGGGCCTGACACTGAAGCTTTCTTT. The full variable domain, its missing parts supplied by reference TRBV7-2 and TRBJ1-1, is GAGVSQSPSNKVTEKGKDVELRCDPISGHTALYWYRQSLGQGLEFLIYFQGNSAPDKSGLPSDRFSAERTGGSVSTLTIQRTQQEDSAVYLCASSLTGPDTEAFFGQGTRLTVV.